The subject of this entry is one T cell receptor beta chain. CDR1 is MNHNS and CDR2 is SASEGT in the germline V gene. The CDR3 length is 10 residues. The V end was cut by 3 bases, the J end by 9 bases, with 3 bases between. This entry is derived from a study of blood T cells in healthy people across ages. Sample-barcoded 5' priming and a J-beta primer mix drove a second PCR of 7 to 11 cycles. TCRdb re-analysed the 5' RACE reads in MiXCR, keeping a single row per CDR3 protein. The table records fewer than 2,000,000 distinct CDR3 sequences, roughly two fifths of them present only once. The receptor's source is a human donor in good health. The sequencing sample was made of blood. This chain links TRBV6-1 with TRBJ2-4, with D hard to call. CDR3 coding DNA: TGTGCCAGCAGTGAGTTCATTCAGTACTTC. Translation: CASSEFIQYF.